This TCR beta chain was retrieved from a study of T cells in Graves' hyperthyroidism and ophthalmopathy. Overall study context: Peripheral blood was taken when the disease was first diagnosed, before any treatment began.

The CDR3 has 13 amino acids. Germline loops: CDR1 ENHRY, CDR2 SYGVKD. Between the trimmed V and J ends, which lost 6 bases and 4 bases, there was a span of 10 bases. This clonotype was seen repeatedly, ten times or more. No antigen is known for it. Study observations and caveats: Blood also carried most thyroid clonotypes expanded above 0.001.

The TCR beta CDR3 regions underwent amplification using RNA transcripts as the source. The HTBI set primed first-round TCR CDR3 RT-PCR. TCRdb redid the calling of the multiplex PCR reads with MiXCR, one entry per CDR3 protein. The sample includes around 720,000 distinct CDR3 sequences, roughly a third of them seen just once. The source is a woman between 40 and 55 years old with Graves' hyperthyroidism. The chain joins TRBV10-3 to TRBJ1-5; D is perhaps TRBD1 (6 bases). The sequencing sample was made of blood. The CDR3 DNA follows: TGTGCCATCAGCCCCGACAGGAATCAGCCCCAGCATTTT. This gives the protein CAISPDRNQPQHF.